What follows describes a single T cell receptor (beta chain). This sample was included in a study of blood T cells in healthy people across ages. Looking at the study overall: About one barcoded TCR beta cDNA was captured per two T cells.

This CDR3 has 16 amino acids. CDR1 MNHEY and CDR2 SMNVEV come from the germline V gene (reference sequence). Trimming left V 5 bases short and J 1 base short, with 12 bases between. For the second PCR, which ran for roughly 7 to 11 cycles, a sample-barcoded 5' primer and a J-beta primer mix were used. Through a template-switch adaptor with 12 random nucleotides, each cDNA molecule received a tag. Each CDR3 protein is one row after TCRdb ran MiXCR on the 5' RACE reads. The sample comprises about 680,000 distinct CDR3 sequences, about half of which are singletons, and roughly a third rests with the top ten.

The chain couples TRBV27 to TRBJ2-6, with a possible D match to TRBD1 (5 bases). The TCR was taken from a woman aged 55-70 years in good health. Input material: blood. The CDR3 nucleotides are TGTGCCAGCAGTATCTCGACAGTTTCTGGGGCCAACGTCCTGACTTTC. Its protein is CASSISTVSGANVLTF.